The 29 T cell receptor beta chains listed next were all sequenced from one sample in a study of early stage breast cancer tumors. Produced via immunoSEQ multiplex PCR; TCRdb's table is partial and in-frame only. The sample includes about 72,000 clones, 79% of them seen just once. What was sequenced was blood. The receptors were gathered from a person aged 55 to 69 with breast cancer.

V gene TRBV2 combines with J gene TRBJ1-5, with 8 positions matching TRBD1. Looked up from germline, CDR1 is SNHLY and CDR2 is FYNNEI. V gave up 3 bases and J gave up 6 bases; unmatched junction bases: 4. The CDR3 covers 14 residues. The CDR3 bases are TGTGCCAGCAGTGAGGCCCAGGGGGCTCAGCCCCAGCATTTT. This translates into CASSEAQGAQPQHF. Complete variable domain (other parts from reference TRBV2 and TRBJ1-5): EPEVTQTPSHQVTQMGQEVILRCVPISNHLYFYWYRQILGQKVEFLVSFYNNEISEKSEIFDDQFSVERPDGSNFTLKIRSTKLEDSAMYFCASSEAQGAQPQHFGDGTRLSIL.

The rearrangement links TRBV6-1 to TRBJ1-5; weak D call: TRBD1 (6 bases). Looked up from germline, CDR1 is MNHNS and CDR2 is SASEGT. V lost 11 bases and J 0 bases, leaving 17 bases between the germline ends. This CDR3 is built from 15 residues. CDR3 DNA sequence: TGTGCCTCCAGATGGGGGCAATATAGCAATCAGCCCCAGCATTTT. This sequence encodes CASRWGQYSNQPQHF.

The chain recombines TRBV27 with TRBJ1-2; D is uncertain. In germline, CDR1 is MNHEY, CDR2 SMNVEV (reference sequence). Trimming took 7 bases from V and 2 from J, leaving 14 bases between them. The CDR3 contains 14 residues. DNA of the CDR3: TGTGCCAGCAAATCCCTCGAGACGAACTATGGCTACACCTTC. As protein: CASKSLETNYGYTF.

The chain carries TRBV5-6 and TRBJ1-1; D not certain. Germline loops: CDR1 SGHDT, CDR2 YYEEEE. Deletions cut 3 bases from V and 4 bases from J, with 13 bases between. The CDR3 spans 14 residues. CDR3 amino acids: CASSSTGGPTEAFF. The CDR3 DNA is TGTGCCAGCAGCTCAACCGGCGGGCCCACTGAAGCTTTCTTT.

CDR3 sequence (DNA): TGTGCCTGGAGTCTAGCGGGGGGCAGCTCCTACAATGAGCAGTTCTTC. As protein: CAWSLAGGSSYNEQFF. V usage is TRBV30 and J usage is TRBJ2-1; TRBD2 aligns across 11 bases. The CDR3 consists of 16 residues. The trim removed 2 bases at V and 0 bases at J, leaving 3 bases unmatched. Germline values: CDR1 GTSNPN, CDR2 SVGIG (reference sequence).

This chain uses TRBV7-3 with TRBJ1-1, with 7 bases fitting TRBD1. Losses at the gene ends were 4 bases for V and 0 bases for J; bases not matched to a gene: 8. The germline V gene encodes CDR1 SGHTA and CDR2 FQGTGA. CDR3 length equals 16 residues. The chain's CDR3 is CASSSAGGSMNTEAFF. CDR3 in DNA: TGTGCCAGCAGCTCCGCAGGGGGTTCGATGAACACTGAAGCTTTCTTT.

The genes are TRBV18 and TRBJ1-1, with D maybe TRBD1 (5 bases). The V and J ends lost 3 bases and 0 bases respectively, with 17 bases between them. The CDR3 consists of 17 residues. CDR1 and CDR2 from the germline V gene are KGHSH and LQKENI. This CDR3 reads CASSPLPSGAMNTEAFF. Here the CDR3 DNA reads TGTGCCAGCTCACCCCTTCCTTCCGGGGCGATGAACACTGAAGCTTTCTTT.

The chain is built from TRBV5-1 and TRBJ2-5; TRBD1 might be the D (5 bases). CDR1 and CDR2 from the germline V gene are SGHRS and YFSETQ. The V end lost 0 bases, the J end lost 2 bases, and 11 bases lay between the germline ends. The CDR3 is 15 amino acids. CDR3 sequence: CASSLGGPGQETQYF. In nucleotides, the CDR3 is TGCGCCAGCAGCTTGGGGGGCCCCGGGCAAGAGACCCAGTACTTC.

The chain joins TRBV5-5 to TRBJ1-2; D ambiguous. Germline V lookup: CDR1 SGHKS, CDR2 YYEKEE (reference sequence). The CDR3 loop spans 12 amino acids. The V and J ends lost 0 bases and 8 bases respectively, with 8 bases between them. The CDR3 loop reads CASSLVGGGYTF. The CDR3 DNA reads as TGTGCCAGCAGCTTGGTCGGAGGGGGCTACACCTTC.

The chain links TRBV14 to TRBJ1-6, with D uncertain. Germline CDR1 SGHDN, CDR2 FVKESK. The ends were cut back, 3 bases at V and 9 bases at J, with 9 bases in the middle. The CDR3 has 13 residues. The CDR3 sequence is CASSHPGSSPLHF. As DNA, the CDR3 is TGTGCCAGCAGCCATCCTGGGTCTTCACCCCTCCACTTT. Drawing the rest from reference TRBV14 and TRBJ1-6, the complete variable domain is EAGVTQFPSHSVIEKGQTVTLRCDPISGHDNLYWYRRVMGKEIKFLLHFVKESKQDESGMPNNRFLAERTGGTYSTLKVQPAELEDSGVYFCASSHPGSSPLHFGNGTRLTVT.

The V call is TRBV28, the J call TRBJ1-2, with D uncertain. The CDR3 consists of 11 residues. Germline lookup yields CDR1 MDHEN and CDR2 SYDVKM. Trimming shortened V by 3 bases and J by 10 bases, and 9 bases separated the two germline ends. DNA of the CDR3: TGTGCCAGCAGTTTTGGTTGGGCCTACACCTTC. Translated, it gives CASSFGWAYTF.

The rearrangement links TRBV15 to TRBJ2-7, with D uncertain. The germline gives CDR1 LNHNV, CDR2 YYDKDF (reference sequence). Trimming shortened V by 0 bases and J by 6 bases, and 9 bases separated the two germline ends. The CDR3 runs to 13 residues. This CDR3 is CATSRDSVGEQYF. The CDR3 DNA reads TGTGCCACCAGCAGAGATTCTGTCGGCGAGCAGTACTTC.

Here the CDR3 DNA reads TGTGCCTGGAGTGCAGGAAAACTGTTTTTT. Its protein is CAWSAGKLFF. The chain carries TRBV30 and TRBJ1-4, with D unresolved. CDR3 length: 10 amino acids. Trimming took 1 base from V and 10 from J, leaving 4 bases between them. Germline V gives CDR1 GTSNPN, CDR2 SVGIG (reference sequence).

This chain links TRBV27 with TRBJ2-7; 13 bases line up with TRBD2. Germline trimming cut 6 bases from V and 3 bases from J; bases unmatched to any gene: 5. The CDR3 sequence is 15 residues long. Germline CDR1 MNHEY, CDR2 SMNVEV (reference sequence). The CDR3 sequence is CASRAGLAGLYEQYF. In DNA form, the CDR3 reads TGTGCCAGCAGGGCGGGACTAGCGGGGCTCTACGAGCAGTACTTC.

The rearrangement uses TRBV30 and TRBJ1-3, with D unclear. The V end was cut by 5 bases, the J end by 2 bases, with 10 bases between. The length of the CDR3 is 13 residues. Germline V CDR1 and CDR2: GTSNPN, SVGIG (reference sequence). CDR3 sequence: CAWARGAGNTIYF. The CDR3 DNA sequence: TGTGCCTGGGCGCGTGGTGCTGGAAACACCATATATTTT.

The chain has TRBV5-6 and TRBJ1-2; unclear D gene. V lost 0 bases to trimming and J lost 4 bases, with 13 bases between them. This CDR3 is built from 15 residues. Per the germline V gene, CDR1 is SGHDT and CDR2 is YYEEEE. The CDR3 DNA follows: TGTGCCAGCAGCTTGGTAGGACGGATGTCCTATGGCTACACCTTC. It is translated as CASSLVGRMSYGYTF.

The chain has TRBV14 and TRBJ2-3; 13 nucleotides align to TRBD2. V was pared by 0 bases and J by 2 bases, with 8 bases of the junction left unmatched. Germline V gene data show CDR1 as SGHDN and CDR2 as FVKESK. The CDR3 sequence is 19 residues long. CDR3 residues: CASSQELAGGPAFTDTQYF. Written as DNA, the CDR3 is TGTGCCAGCAGCCAAGAACTAGCGGGAGGGCCAGCCTTCACAGATACGCAGTATTTT. The full variable domain, completed using reference TRBV14 and TRBJ2-3, is EAGVTQFPSHSVIEKGQTVTLRCDPISGHDNLYWYRRVMGKEIKFLLHFVKESKQDESGMPNNRFLAERTGGTYSTLKVQPAELEDSGVYFCASSQELAGGPAFTDTQYFGPGTRLTVL.

The rearrangement uses TRBV5-4 and TRBJ2-7, with D perhaps TRBD2 (6 bases). Germline assignment: CDR1 SGHNT and CDR2 YYREEE (reference sequence). The CDR3 runs to 13 residues. V was pared by 4 bases and J by 3 bases, with 11 bases between. CDR3 DNA: TGTGCCAGCAGCCCGGGACTTCGCTACGAGCAGTACTTC. It encodes CASSPGLRYEQYF.

The rearrangement uses TRBV19 and TRBJ2-4, with D perhaps TRBD1 or TRBD2 (6 bases each). V was pared by 2 bases and J by 8 bases, with 22 bases between. CDR3 length equals 17 residues. Germline CDR1 and CDR2: LNHDA and SQIVND (reference sequence). CDR3 bases: TGTGCCAGTAGTATACGCCAGGGAGGCAGGGGTACTGACATTCAGTACTTC. Its translation is CASSIRQGGRGTDIQYF.

CDR3 nucleotide sequence: TGTGCCAGCAGCTTGGCCCCGCCGACACGTAACTATGGCTACACCTTC. Its translation: CASSLAPPTRNYGYTF. This chain links TRBV5-8 with TRBJ1-2, with D unclear. The germline V gene has CDR1 SGHTS and CDR2 YDEGEE. Trimming cost V 0 bases and J 1 base, with 13 bases left between them. The CDR3 runs to 16 residues.

V and J are TRBV6-5 and TRBJ2-1; perhaps D is TRBD1 or TRBD2 (6 bases each). Trimming left V 2 bases short and J 9 bases short, with 11 bases between. Germline-derived CDR1 and CDR2 are MNHEY and SVGAGI. CDR3 length equals 13 residues. CDR3: CASSYEGGTEQFF. The CDR3 DNA follows: TGTGCCAGCAGTTACGAGGGGGGCACTGAGCAGTTCTTC.

This sequence joins TRBV27 and TRBJ2-1; D call uncertain. The V gene lost 6 bases and the J gene lost 0 bases, with 9 bases spanning the gap. Looked up from germline, CDR1 is MNHEY and CDR2 is SMNVEV (reference sequence). The CDR3 totals 14 residues. CDR3 nucleotide sequence: TGTGCCAGCAGAAGCATCCGCTCCTACAATGAGCAGTTCTTC. Amino acids: CASRSIRSYNEQFF.

The chain joins TRBV5-1 to TRBJ2-3; possibly TRBD2 for D (5 bases). The germline V and J ends were trimmed by 4 bases and 5 bases, with 14 bases remaining between them. The CDR3 has 14 residues. CDR1 and CDR2 from the germline V gene are SGHRS and YFSETQ. CDR3 amino acids: CASSAEDSRDTQYF. DNA of the CDR3: TGCGCCAGCAGCGCGGAGGACTCGAGAGATACGCAGTATTTT.

The genes are TRBV6-6 and TRBJ1-1; D uncertain. V was cut by 2 bases and J by 5 bases, with 9 bases left in between. This CDR3 has 13 amino acids. Germline V gene data show CDR1 as MNHNY and CDR2 as SVGAGI (reference sequence). The CDR3 DNA is TGTGCCAGCAGTTACGGGGTGGGGACTGAAGCTTTCTTT. It encodes CASSYGVGTEAFF.

The V and J genes are TRBV12-2 and TRBJ1-3. TRBV12-2 is annotated as a pseudogene. The CDR3 runs 16 residues. This chain's CDR3 is CASRSHGALSGNTIYF. The CDR3 DNA sequence: TGTGCAAGTCGCTCGCACGGGGCTCTCTCTGGAAACACCATATATTTT.

In this sample, this clone turned up a few times. The rearrangement joins TRBV19 to TRBJ1-5; 9 bases are a match to TRBD1. The junction had 4 bases not matched to a gene; V was cut back by 6 bases and J by 4 bases. The germline V gene encodes CDR1 LNHDA and CDR2 SQIVND (reference sequence). The CDR3 length is 14 residues. CDR3 sequence: CASRGTGRNQPQHF. CDR3 DNA: TGTGCCAGTAGAGGGACAGGGAGAAATCAGCCCCAGCATTTT.

The J gene is TRBJ2-1, the V gene TRBV7-3; 7 bases align to TRBD2. The V segment lost 1 base and the J segment 5 bases; nucleotides outside the gene matches: 14. The CDR3 length is 18 residues. Per germline, CDR1 SGHTA and CDR2 FQGTGA. The DNA for the CDR3 is TGTGCCAGCAGCTTAAGCCCCTGGGGCGGGAGTGGGGACAATGAGCAGTTCTTC. Translation: CASSLSPWGGSGDNEQFF.

For the CDR3, the DNA is TGCGCCAGCAGCTTGGCCGTACCCTACGAGCAGTACTTC. Translated: CASSLAVPYEQYF. V and J are TRBV5-1 and TRBJ2-7; D ambiguous. The CDR3 spans 13 residues. Germline CDR1 is SGHRS and CDR2 is YFSETQ. The germline V and J ends were trimmed by 0 bases and 2 bases, with 6 bases remaining between them.

V usage is TRBV5-1 and J usage is TRBJ1-6, with D possibly TRBD1 on 5 matching bases. Trimming removed 4 bases at V and 8 bases at J, with 13 bases between. Germline values: CDR1 SGHRS, CDR2 YFSETQ. The CDR3 totals 14 residues. In DNA form, the CDR3 reads TGCGCCAGCAGCGTGGACCCCAGGGATTCACCCCTCCACTTT. Translating gives CASSVDPRDSPLHF.